The 19 T cell receptor beta chains listed next were all sequenced from one sample in a study of blood T cell repertoires in COVID-19 (dated by TCRdb to 2020 to 2022). Receptor amplification or capture employed the immunoSEQ multiplex PCR assay. In TCRdb, the immuneACCESS table is reduced to in-frame sequences with V and J assigned. These tables do not hold every clone; where another copy was compared, an unresolved V gene accounts for under half, and the others remain unexplained. The sample data list roughly 100,000 clones, and around 90% of these were observed just once. More than 5% of the sample is held by the ten biggest clonotypes. Input material: peripheral blood. The receptor set was obtained from a woman in her forties or fifties with COVID-19, enrolled during active disease.

DNA of the CDR3: TGTGCCAGCAGCTTAGCCCGAGGGACTAGCGGGGGGGCGTCCTACAATGAGCAGTTCTTC. Amino acid sequence: CASSLARGTSGGASYNEQFF. This sequence joins TRBV7-2 and TRBJ2-1; the match to TRBD2 covers 16 bases. This CDR3 has 20 amino acids. The germline gives CDR1 SGHTA, CDR2 FQGNSA. J was trimmed by 1 base and V by 0 bases; bases with no gene match: 6.

V gene TRBV12-3 or TRBV12-4 combines with J gene TRBJ1-2; 9 bases agree with TRBD1. The CDR3 loop spans 13 amino acids. The trim removed 7 bases at V and 7 bases at J, leaving 7 bases unmatched. This chain's CDR3 is CASTAGQGFGYTF. CDR3 in DNA: TGTGCCAGCACCGCTGGACAGGGGTTTGGCTACACCTTC.

The V call is TRBV2, the J call TRBJ2-5, with 10 bases that match TRBD1. This CDR3 has 14 residues. V gave up 8 bases and J gave up 5 bases; unmatched junction bases: 8. Germline CDR1 SNHLY, CDR2 FYNNEI. CDR3 amino acids: CASDRGPFRETQYF. In DNA form, the CDR3 reads TGTGCCAGCGACAGGGGGCCTTTCCGGGAGACCCAGTACTTC.

This chain links TRBV7-2 with TRBJ1-6; D is perhaps TRBD1 (5 bases). CDR1 and CDR2 from the germline V gene are SGHTA and FQGNSA. Trimming shortened V by 10 bases and J by 7 bases, and 17 bases separated the two germline ends. The CDR3 spans 14 residues. The chain's CDR3 is CATTGGTGNSPLHF. CDR3 coding DNA: TGTGCCACCACGGGAGGGACGGGAAATTCACCCCTCCACTTT.

This clone has just one count. The chain couples TRBV29-1 to TRBJ1-2; TRBD1 agrees at 10 bases. Trimming cost V 3 bases and J 7 bases; bases outside gene matches: 5. CDR3 length: 13 amino acids. Germline lookup yields CDR1 SQVTM and CDR2 ANQGSEA. The CDR3 region has the DNA TGCAGCGTTGACGGACAGGGGGTGGTTGGCTACACCTTC. It is translated as CSVDGQGVVGYTF.

The chain is built from TRBV5-1 and TRBJ2-7, with 9 bases aligning to TRBD2. This CDR3 is built from 15 residues. Germline CDR1 is SGHRS and CDR2 is YFSETQ. Trimming cost V 5 bases and J 1 base; bases outside gene matches: 7. The CDR3 DNA follows: TGCGCCAGCAGAGGGCTAGCGGGGCCTTCCTACGAGCAGTACTTC. This gives the protein CASRGLAGPSYEQYF.

This chain uses TRBV3-1 (or the pseudogene TRBV3-2) with TRBJ1-6; TRBD1 matches at 7 bases. The CDR3 runs 14 residues. Germline lookup yields CDR1 LGHDT and CDR2 YNNKEL (reference sequence). The V and J ends lost 4 bases and 9 bases, in that order; junction bases with no gene match: 6. The CDR3 sequence: CASSLGQIISPLHF. CDR3 nucleotide sequence: TGTGCCAGCAGCCTGGGACAGATTATTTCACCCCTCCACTTT.

The chain uses TRBV7-9 and TRBJ1-1, with 9 bases identical to TRBD1. This CDR3 region has 14 residues. Germline CDR1 and CDR2: SEHNR and FQNEAQ (reference sequence). V shed 4 bases and J 5 bases; nucleotides not matched to a gene: 5. For the CDR3, the DNA is TGTGCCAGCAGCTCGGACAGGGGCTGGACTGAAGCTTTCTTT. Translated: CASSSDRGWTEAFF.

J is TRBJ2-5 and V is TRBV3-1 (or the pseudogene TRBV3-2); possible D gene TRBD2, 6 bases. V was shortened by 6 bases and J by 5 bases, with 13 bases between the two germline ends. In germline, CDR1 is LGHDT, CDR2 YNNKEL (reference sequence). CDR3 size: 13 residues. CDR3 in DNA: TGTGCCAGCAGACCGGGACTGCACGAGACCCAGTACTTC. Its protein is CASRPGLHETQYF.

The chain combines TRBV5-6 with TRBJ1-6; D is perhaps TRBD1 (5 bases). Germline V CDR1 and CDR2: SGHDT, YYEEEE. This CDR3 comprises 14 residues. V was cut by 5 bases and J by 4 bases, with 10 bases left in between. The DNA for the CDR3 is TGTGCCAGCAGTAAGACAGAGTATAATTCACCCCTCCACTTT. Amino acid sequence: CASSKTEYNSPLHF.

This chain uses TRBV27 with TRBJ1-2, with D unresolved. The CDR3 runs to 15 residues. The ends were cut back, 7 bases at V and 0 bases at J, with 15 bases in the middle. The V gene's germline CDR1 is MNHEY and CDR2 SMNVEV (reference sequence). In DNA form, the CDR3 reads TGTGCCAGCACCAGCTTTGAGGGAGCTAACTATGGCTACACCTTC. It translates to CASTSFEGANYGYTF.

This sequence joins TRBV9 and TRBJ1-5; TRBD1 agrees at 8 bases. Germline CDR1 reads SGDLS; CDR2 reads YYNGEE. The CDR3 sequence is 14 residues long. Unmatched junction bases numbered 2, after V lost 3 bases and J lost 3 bases. CDR3 amino acids: CASSAGGHNQPQHF. For the CDR3, the DNA is TGTGCCAGCAGCGCAGGGGGCCACAATCAGCCCCAGCATTTT.

V usage is TRBV30 and J usage is TRBJ2-7; TRBD1 matches at 9 bases. The CDR3 has 15 amino acids. V shed 1 base, J shed 3 bases, and the junction held 7 bases outside the gene matches. Per germline, CDR1 GTSNPN and CDR2 SVGIG (reference sequence). The CDR3 sequence is CAWSGPRQGDYEQYF. CDR3 coding DNA: TGTGCCTGGAGTGGCCCCCGACAGGGGGACTACGAGCAGTACTTC.

The chain combines TRBV12-3 or TRBV12-4 with TRBJ1-5, with D possibly matching TRBD1 (6 bases). This CDR3 has 11 residues. V was clipped by 5 bases and J by 9 bases, with 8 bases between them. The CDR3: CASSGGLPQHF. The CDR3 coding sequence is TGTGCCAGCAGTGGGGGCTTGCCCCAGCATTTT.

The chain combines TRBV19 with TRBJ1-6; the D gene is possibly TRBD1 (6 bases). Per the germline V gene, CDR1 is LNHDA and CDR2 is SQIVND (reference sequence). This CDR3 has 15 residues. The germline V and J ends were trimmed by 0 bases and 5 bases, with 8 bases remaining between them. The CDR3 nucleotides read TGTGCCAGTAGTATAGAACGGACAGATAATTCACCCCTCCACTTT. The encoded protein is CASSIERTDNSPLHF.

The chain employs TRBV11-3 and TRBJ1-5; 7 bases are shared with TRBD1. There are 16 residues in the CDR3. The V and J ends lost 2 bases and 4 bases, in that order; junction bases with no gene match: 8. CDR1 SGHNT and CDR2 YENEEA come from the germline V gene. The CDR3 region is CASSLRDRDPNQPQHF. CDR3 DNA sequence: TGTGCCAGCAGCTTAAGAGACAGGGACCCAAATCAGCCCCAGCATTTT.

The J gene is TRBJ2-3, the V gene TRBV7-6, with TRBD2 matching 8 bases. CDR3 length: 17 amino acids. Germline values: CDR1 SGHVS, CDR2 FNYEAQ. With V trimmed by 0 bases and J by 7 bases, 12 bases remained unmatched. The CDR3 sequence is CASSLALSGGAMNTQYF. CDR3 sequence (DNA): TGTGCCAGCAGCTTAGCACTTTCCGGGGGGGCAATGAATACGCAGTATTTT.

This clone was recorded a few times. V is TRBV30 and J is TRBJ1-6; weak D call: TRBD1 (5 bases). CDR1 and CDR2 from the germline V gene are GTSNPN and SVGIG (reference sequence). This CDR3 comprises 19 residues. Between the trimmed V and J ends, which lost 3 bases and 0 bases, there was a span of 21 bases. CDR3 loop: CAWSEDGTSRSSYNSPLHF. The CDR3 region has the DNA TGTGCCTGGAGCGAAGACGGGACTTCTAGGAGCTCCTATAATTCACCCCTCCACTTT. Together with reference TRBV30 and TRBJ1-6, the CDR3 gives the full variable domain: SQTIHQWPATLVQPVGSPLSLECTVEGTSNPNLYWYRQAAGRGLQLLFYSVGIGQISSEVPQNLSASRPQDRQFILSSKKLLLSDSGFYLCAWSEDGTSRSSYNSPLHFGNGTRLTVT.

CDR3: CASRRGMNTEAFF. CDR3 nucleotides: TGCGCCAGCCGCCGCGGCATGAACACTGAAGCTTTCTTT. This chain links TRBV5-1 with TRBJ1-1; D not certain. Per germline, CDR1 SGHRS and CDR2 YFSETQ. Trimming took 7 bases from V and 0 from J, leaving 10 bases between them. The CDR3 loop spans 13 amino acids.